What follows describes a single T cell receptor beta chain. Its antigen is undetermined. The sample comes from a study of identifying expanded T cells in peripheral blood. Whole-study findings and limits: Variance in clone template counts between approximately 2-week samples significantly increased with total template count across all healthy donors. Differentially abundant clones: roughly 1.2 between replicates, 16.4 at roughly 13 days, 19 to 20 at four.

The CDR3 has 13 residues. Germline values: CDR1 SQVTM, CDR2 ANQGSEA. V dropped 5 bases and J dropped 1 base, with 11 bases sitting between them. Clones were read by immunoSEQ multiplex PCR, and TCRdb kept only the in-frame ones, dropping some. The table records more than 70,000 clones, about 90% of them present only once. No infections or other immune events were documented during collection. V and J are TRBV29-1 and TRBJ2-5; no firm D call. This clonotype originated in a person between 18 and 75 years old in good health. Sequenced material: blood. As DNA, the CDR3 is TGCAGCGTTAGTGGGGTCCTCCAAGAGACCCAGTACTTC. This sequence encodes CSVSGVLQETQYF.